This TCR beta chain was documented in a study of blood T cell repertoires in COVID-19. The protocol was immunoSEQ multiplex PCR, while the TCRdb copy is restricted to in-frame clones and leaves out a portion. The top ten hold around 5% of the sample, which has about 130,000 clones, roughly 88% seen once. Trimming removed 6 bases at V and 1 base at J, with 10 bases between. Germline V gene data show CDR1 as KGHSH and CDR2 as LQKENI. The CDR3 sequence is 13 residues long. The chain is built from TRBV18 and TRBJ2-7, with D perhaps matching TRBD2 (5 bases). The clonotype originates from a human donor in a cohort sampled during active COVID-19. Sample: peripheral blood. The CDR3 bases are TGTGCCAGCTCCCCAGGACTGTCCTACGAGCAGTACTTC. Translation gives CASSPGLSYEQYF.